This TCR beta chain was recorded in a study of vaccination and CD4 T cells after COVID-19. In the study overall: Collection of post-vaccine samples followed dose two by a median approximately 69 days, spanning a range of 14 to 241.

The study's findings and limits: In convalescent patients, a median approximately 86% of post-vaccine SARS-CoV-2-reactive clones appeared only after vaccination.

Treatment reported: 10-day PBMC culture with coronavirus spike peptide pools or control peptides (ViraFEST assay). Fresh IL-2 medium replaced half the culture medium on days 3 and 7. A word on this clonotype: Its specificity is unknown.

V was pared by 7 bases and J by 4 bases, with 19 bases between. The CDR3 is 15 amino acids. CDR1 is MNHEY, CDR2 SVGEGT, per germline. Researchers used the Oncomine TCR Beta short-read assay to sequence DNA from cultured CD4+ T cells. After culture, CD4+ T cells served as the source for genomic DNA extraction. TCRdb analysed the PCR reads with MiXCR anew, one entry per CDR3 protein. The repertoire consists of fewer than 20,000 distinct CDR3 sequences, with roughly 56% occurring once and the leading ten covering approximately 9%. Sequenced sample: CD4+ T cells from blood, cultured in vitro. The chain recombines TRBV6-2 or TRBV6-3 with TRBJ1-2, with D perhaps TRBD1 (5 bases). The clonotype comes from a human donor who had recovered from COVID-19. DNA of the CDR3: TGTGCCAGCACCACCTGGAGGGGTCCTGGCTATGGCTACACCTTC. It yields the protein CASTTWRGPGYGYTF.